This T cell receptor (beta chain) was captured in a study of identical twins. Study-wide points: Twins shared out-of-frame alpha sequences with excess low generation probability.

Notes on this clonotype: Its cognate antigen is unknown.

Addition of a universal primer site occurred through template switching, and cDNA carried unique molecular identifiers. Each CDR3 protein is one row after TCRdb ran MiXCR on the 5' RACE reads. Of around 220,000 distinct CDR3 sequences listed, over 12% are singletons. J lost 6 bases, V lost 5 bases, and 11 bases had no gene match. Germline V gene sequence: CDR1 SGHRS, CDR2 YFSETQ. The CDR3 has 16 residues. The sequencing sample was made of memory (CD45RO+) T cells sorted from blood. This clonotype was sampled from a woman aged 18-30 years in good health. This chain links TRBV5-1 with TRBJ2-2; TRBD2 aligns across 9 bases. The CDR3 DNA reads as TGCGCCAGCAGGTCTCCCGGCGGGGGGGCCGCCGGGGAGCTGTTTTTT. Encoded protein: CASRSPGGGAAGELFF. Based on the CDR3 plus reference TRBV5-1 and TRBJ2-2, the full variable domain is KAGVTQTPRYLIKTRGQQVTLSCSPISGHRSVSWYQQTPGQGLQFLFEYFSETQRNKGNFPGRFSGRQFSNSRSEMNVSTLELGDSALYLCASRSPGGGAAGELFFGEGSRLTVL.